These 26 T cell receptor beta chains came from one sample sequenced in a study of T cell responses to AZD1222 COVID-19 vaccine (dated by TCRdb to the early 2020s). Library preparation employed the immunoSEQ multiplex PCR assay. As stored in TCRdb, this immuneACCESS dataset retains in-frame rearrangements with V and J assigned. A fraction of the clones does not appear; measured against another copy, unresolved V genes explain less than half of the discrepancy, and the remainder lacks a known reason. This sample has about 110,000 clones in its table, and 85% to 95% of those were observed once. The ten largest account for roughly 5.6% of the sample. Sample time point, as interpreted from the label and publication: about 28 days (+/-7) after the second vaccine dose. Here the sequenced sample was peripheral blood, taken 28 days after the second AZD1222 dose. These receptors all stem from an adult who received the AZD1222 COVID-19 vaccine.

The gene calls are TRBV6-5 and TRBJ1-4; D remains ambiguous. Germline V gene sequence: CDR1 MNHEY, CDR2 SVGAGI. The CDR3 has 14 amino acids. V was trimmed by 0 bases and J by 5 bases, leaving 7 bases between them. In DNA, the CDR3 is TGTGCCAGCAGTTACTCCCGGGAGAATGAAAAACTGTTTTTT. Encoded protein: CASSYSRENEKLFF.

This clone occurred once. The chain links TRBV30 to TRBJ2-7, with 12 bases lining up with TRBD2. V lost 4 bases, J lost 5 bases, and 12 bases stayed unmatched. Germline assignment: CDR1 GTSNPN and CDR2 SVGIG (reference sequence). This CDR3 has 16 residues. The CDR3 DNA reads TGTGCCTGGAAACCGGAGACTAGCGGGAGTAACAACGAGCAGTACTTC. Its translation: CAWKPETSGSNNEQYF.

The chain joins TRBV2 to TRBJ2-2; D may correspond to TRBD1 or TRBD2 (5 bases each). V was cut by 5 bases and J by 4 bases, with 14 bases left in between. The CDR3 contains 15 residues. The germline gives CDR1 SNHLY, CDR2 FYNNEI. The CDR3, as DNA: TGTGCCAGCAGTTGGGACCGAGCTATCACCGGGGAGCTGTTTTTT. Its translation is CASSWDRAITGELFF.

This chain joins TRBV15 and TRBJ1-5, with 9 nucleotides matching TRBD1. Losses at the gene ends were 3 bases for V and 3 bases for J; bases not matched to a gene: 18. CDR3 length equals 20 residues. Germline assignment: CDR1 LNHNV and CDR2 YYDKDF (reference sequence). CDR3 nucleotide sequence: TGTGCCACCAGCAGGGGGAGGGACAGGGCCTCTACGATTCCCAATCAGCCCCAGCATTTT. It encodes CATSRGRDRASTIPNQPQHF. The whole variable domain, filled in from reference TRBV15 and TRBJ1-5, reads DAMVIQNPRYQVTQFGKPVTLSCSQTLNHNVMYWYQQKSSQAPKLLFHYYDKDFNNEADTPDNFQSRRPNTSFCFLDIRSPGLGDTAMYLCATSRGRDRASTIPNQPQHFGDGTRLSIL.

The CDR3 DNA reads TGTGCCAGTAGTATTAAGGGGACGGGCAATCAGCCCCAGCATTTT. Protein sequence: CASSIKGTGNQPQHF. The rearrangement links TRBV19 to TRBJ1-5, with D possibly being TRBD1 (5 bases). V was trimmed by 3 bases and J by 2 bases, leaving 11 bases between them. Germline V gene sequence: CDR1 LNHDA, CDR2 SQIVND (reference sequence). The CDR3 consists of 15 residues.

The V and J genes are TRBV23-1 and TRBJ2-6, with 9 nucleotides matching TRBD1. TRBV23-1 qualifies as an ORF whose function is uncertain. Trimming took 8 bases from V and 2 from J; bases not matched to a gene: 4. This CDR3 has 15 residues. The CDR3 DNA is TGCGCCAGCCGGACAGGGGCGGCTGGGGCCAACGTCCTGACTTTC. It translates to CASRTGAAGANVLTF.

The CDR3 region is CASSPDGGYYEQYF. As DNA, the CDR3 is TGTGCCAGCAGTCCGGACGGGGGTTATTACGAGCAGTACTTC. This rearrangement joins TRBV6-4 to TRBJ2-7; perhaps TRBD2 as D (6 bases). V lost 5 bases and J 4 bases, leaving 15 bases between the germline ends. The CDR3 consists of 14 residues. CDR1 and CDR2 from the germline V gene are MRHNA and SNTAGT.

The J gene is TRBJ2-2, the V gene TRBV15; D might be TRBD1 (5 bases). V lost 1 base and J 2 bases, leaving 8 bases between the germline ends. The CDR3 loop spans 15 amino acids. Germline CDR1 and CDR2: LNHNV and YYDKDF (reference sequence). CDR3 sequence: CATSRARDNTGELFF. Written as DNA, the CDR3 is TGTGCCACCAGCAGAGCCAGGGATAACACCGGGGAGCTGTTTTTT.

V gene TRBV3-1 (or the pseudogene TRBV3-2) combines with J gene TRBJ2-3, with 9 bases identical to TRBD2. This CDR3 has 15 amino acids. The V and J ends lost 4 bases and 3 bases, in that order; junction bases with no gene match: 5. Germline V gene sequence: CDR1 LGHDT, CDR2 YNNKEL (reference sequence). CDR3 loop: CASSPGGRGTDTQYF. DNA of the CDR3: TGTGCCAGCAGCCCTGGCGGGAGGGGGACAGATACGCAGTATTTT.

V is TRBV21-1 and J is TRBJ1-3; the table's D call TRBD1 went unverified against the DNA. TRBV21-1 has pseudogene status. This CDR3 is built from 14 residues. CDR3 nucleotide sequence: TGTGCCAGCAGCTTCGACAGATTTGGAAACACCATATATTTT. It encodes CASSFDRFGNTIYF.

This chain links TRBV19 with TRBJ2-4; TRBD1 matches at 7 bases. The V gene's germline CDR1 is LNHDA and CDR2 SQIVND (reference sequence). The ends lost 10 bases at V and 1 base at J; junction bases unmatched: 7. The CDR3 is made up of 14 amino acids. CDR3 in DNA: TGTGCCATCCAGGGGGTGAGGGCCAAAAACATTCAGTACTTC. This sequence encodes CAIQGVRAKNIQYF.

This sequence joins TRBV7-8 and TRBJ2-7; 7 nucleotides line up with TRBD1. V shed 5 bases, J shed 0 bases, and the junction held 7 bases outside the gene matches. The V gene's germline CDR1 is SGHVS and CDR2 FQNEAQ. The CDR3 runs to 15 residues. The CDR3 nucleotides read TGTGCCAGCAGCCCAGGTGGGGACAGCTCCTACGAGCAGTACTTC. It yields the protein CASSPGGDSSYEQYF. Variable domain in full (rest from reference TRBV7-8 and TRBJ2-7): GAGVSQSPRYKVAKRGQDVALRCDPISGHVSLFWYQQALGQGPEFLTYFQNEAQLDKSGLPSDRFFAERPEGSVSTLKIQRTQQEDSAVYLCASSPGGDSSYEQYFGPGTRLTVT.

V is TRBV28 and J is TRBJ2-7; maybe TRBD2 (5 bases). There are 11 residues in the CDR3. V dropped 6 bases and J dropped 9 bases, with 12 bases sitting between them. In germline, CDR1 is MDHEN, CDR2 SYDVKM. The DNA of the CDR3 is TGTGCCAGCAGAAATGGACTTGTGCAGTACTTC. It translates to CASRNGLVQYF.

The V call is TRBV6-5, the J call TRBJ1-1, with D perhaps matching TRBD1 (6 bases). The CDR3 covers 13 residues. Germline values: CDR1 MNHEY, CDR2 SVGAGI. The germline V and J ends were trimmed by 0 bases and 7 bases, with 9 bases remaining between them. In DNA form, the CDR3 reads TGTGCCAGCAGTTACTCGGGGGCCATTGAAGCTTTCTTT. It translates to CASSYSGAIEAFF.

The chain recombines TRBV6-2 or TRBV6-3 with TRBJ2-3; 8 bases match TRBD1. Germline CDR1 and CDR2: MNHEY and SVGEGT. The J segment lost 5 bases and the V segment lost 4 bases, leaving 2 bases of the junction unmatched. This CDR3 region has 13 residues. This chain's CDR3 is CASSWDRQDTQYF. The CDR3 DNA is TGTGCCAGCAGTTGGGACAGGCAAGATACGCAGTATTTT.

The chain links TRBV9 to TRBJ2-5, with D maybe TRBD1 (6 bases). The CDR3 length is 15 residues. The germline V gene encodes CDR1 SGDLS and CDR2 YYNGEE. V was clipped by 0 bases and J by 4 bases, with 13 bases between them. The CDR3 bases are TGTGCCAGCAGCGTAGAAGGGGGATTAAGAGAGACCCAGTACTTC. Its translation: CASSVEGGLRETQYF.

CDR3 sequence: CASSLTDAMDTEAFF. Here the CDR3 DNA reads TGTGCCAGCAGTTTAACTGACGCCATGGACACTGAAGCTTTCTTT. V and J are TRBV28 and TRBJ1-1; no definite D call. Per germline, CDR1 MDHEN and CDR2 SYDVKM. This CDR3 has 15 residues. Trimming removed 2 bases at V and 3 bases at J, with 13 bases between.

The chain uses TRBV5-4 and TRBJ2-7, with 12 bases lining up with TRBD2. The CDR3 is 15 residues long. J was trimmed by 6 bases and V by 2 bases; bases with no gene match: 6. From germline, CDR1 is SGHNT and CDR2 YYREEE (reference sequence). For the CDR3, the DNA is TGTGCCAGCAGCTTTCTAGCGGGGGGGATGTTCGAGCAGTACTTC. It is translated as CASSFLAGGMFEQYF.

This CDR3 reads CASSGRIGRVTSPLHF. DNA for the CDR3: TGTGCCAGCAGCGGGAGGATAGGGAGAGTTACTTCACCCCTCCACTTT. The V and J genes are TRBV2 and TRBJ1-6; D gene uncertain. Trimming pared 6 bases from V and 9 bases from J, leaving 21 bases between. Germline V gene lookup returns CDR1 SNHLY and CDR2 FYNNEI. This CDR3 has 16 amino acids.

The chain links TRBV27 to TRBJ1-1, with TRBD1 matching 8 bases. The length of the CDR3 is 16 residues. The J segment lost 4 bases and the V segment lost 7 bases, leaving 14 bases of the junction unmatched. Germline CDR1 is MNHEY and CDR2 is SMNVEV (reference sequence). The CDR3 reads CASTTSWTGKTTEAFF. DNA for the CDR3: TGTGCCAGCACTACTTCGTGGACAGGGAAGACCACTGAAGCTTTCTTT.

This clone was detected only once. The chain couples TRBV24-1 to TRBJ2-1; 13 bases are shared with TRBD2. Germline V gene data show CDR1 as KGHDR and CDR2 as SFDVKD. The CDR3 has 16 amino acids. The junction had 4 bases not matched to a gene; V was cut back by 0 bases and J by 9 bases. CDR3 protein: CATSDLTSGGAVEQFF. For the CDR3, the DNA is TGTGCCACCAGTGATTTGACTAGCGGGGGGGCAGTTGAGCAGTTCTTC.

V usage is TRBV27 and J usage is TRBJ2-7, with D maybe TRBD1 (5 bases). Germline V gene sequence: CDR1 MNHEY, CDR2 SMNVEV (reference sequence). V lost 5 bases to trimming and J lost 3 bases, with 14 bases between them. CDR3 length: 14 amino acids. The CDR3 loop reads CASSHMTESYEQYF. The CDR3 coding sequence is TGTGCCAGCAGTCATATGACAGAAAGCTACGAGCAGTACTTC.

The rearrangement links TRBV5-4 to TRBJ2-3; D possibly corresponds to TRBD2 (5 bases). Germline CDR1 and CDR2: SGHNT and YYREEE (reference sequence). V lost 0 bases and J 2 bases, leaving 13 bases between the germline ends. CDR3 length: 16 amino acids. This CDR3 reads CASSLVGVTPTDTQYF. CDR3 DNA: TGTGCCAGCAGCTTGGTCGGGGTTACCCCCACAGATACGCAGTATTTT.

This chain connects TRBV5-6 to TRBJ2-1; 10 positions match TRBD1. This CDR3 comprises 17 residues. Germline CDR1 is SGHDT and CDR2 is YYEEEE. V lost 3 bases and J lost 6; bases outside the gene matches: 12. CDR3 sequence reads: CASSYQRPGQGFNEQFF. As DNA, the CDR3 is TGTGCCAGCAGCTACCAGCGCCCGGGACAGGGGTTCAATGAGCAGTTCTTC. Drawing the rest from reference TRBV5-6 and TRBJ2-1, the complete variable domain is DAGVTQSPTHLIKTRGQQVTLRCSPKSGHDTVSWYQQALGQGPQFIFQYYEEEERQRGNFPDRFSGHQFPNYSSELNVNALLLGDSALYLCASSYQRPGQGFNEQFFGPGTRLTVL.

This rearrangement joins TRBV7-9 to TRBJ2-3, with D perhaps TRBD2 (7 bases). The germline CDR1 and CDR2 sequences are SEHNR and FQNEAQ (reference sequence). The CDR3 loop spans 15 amino acids. Trimming took 6 bases from V and 5 from J, leaving 18 bases between them. The CDR3 bases are TGTGCCAGCAGTCCAAGGGGGGGGCCGAGAGATACGCAGTATTTT. Translating it yields CASSPRGGPRDTQYF.

This sequence joins TRBV27 and TRBJ1-6; D uncertain. CDR3 length: 17 amino acids. Germline CDR1 reads MNHEY; CDR2 reads SMNVEV (reference sequence). The germline V and J ends were trimmed by 5 bases and 5 bases, with 19 bases remaining between them. The CDR3 region is CASSPPRSKSNNSPLHF. The CDR3 bases are TGTGCCAGCAGTCCCCCCCGGTCTAAATCCAATAATTCACCCCTCCACTTT.